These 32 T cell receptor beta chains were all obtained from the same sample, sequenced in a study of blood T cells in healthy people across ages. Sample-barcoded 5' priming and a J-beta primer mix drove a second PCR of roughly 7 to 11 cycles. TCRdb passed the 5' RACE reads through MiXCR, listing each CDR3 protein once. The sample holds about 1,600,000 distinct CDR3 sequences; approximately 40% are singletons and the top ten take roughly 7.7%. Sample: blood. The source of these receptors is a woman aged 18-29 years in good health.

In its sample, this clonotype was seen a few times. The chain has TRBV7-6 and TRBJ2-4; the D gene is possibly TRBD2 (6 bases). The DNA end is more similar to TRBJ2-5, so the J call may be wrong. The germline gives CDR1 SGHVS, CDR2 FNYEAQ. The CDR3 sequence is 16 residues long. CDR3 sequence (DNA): TGTGCCAGCAGCTTAACTTCGGGACTTTATTCGGAGACCCAGTACTTC. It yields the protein CASSLTSGLYSETQYF.

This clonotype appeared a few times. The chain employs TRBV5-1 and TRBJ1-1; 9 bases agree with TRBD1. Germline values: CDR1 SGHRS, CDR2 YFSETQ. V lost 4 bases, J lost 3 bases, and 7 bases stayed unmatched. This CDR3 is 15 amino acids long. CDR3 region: CASSRRQGEYTEAFF. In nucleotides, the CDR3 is TGCGCCAGCAGCAGAAGACAGGGGGAGTACACTGAAGCTTTCTTT.

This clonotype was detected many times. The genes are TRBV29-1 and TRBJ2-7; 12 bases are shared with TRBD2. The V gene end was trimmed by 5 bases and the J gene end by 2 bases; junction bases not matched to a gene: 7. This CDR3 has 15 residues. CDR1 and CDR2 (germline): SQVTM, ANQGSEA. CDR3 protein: CSVKGGLAGTYEQYF. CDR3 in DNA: TGCAGCGTTAAGGGCGGACTAGCGGGGACCTACGAGCAGTACTTC.

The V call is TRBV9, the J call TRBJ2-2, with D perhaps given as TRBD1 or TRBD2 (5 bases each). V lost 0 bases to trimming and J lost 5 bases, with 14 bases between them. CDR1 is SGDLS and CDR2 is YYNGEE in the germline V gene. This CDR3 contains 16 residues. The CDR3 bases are TGTGCCAGCAGCGTAGGAGGGGCAGGAGAAACCGGGGAGCTGTTTTTT. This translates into CASSVGGAGETGELFF.

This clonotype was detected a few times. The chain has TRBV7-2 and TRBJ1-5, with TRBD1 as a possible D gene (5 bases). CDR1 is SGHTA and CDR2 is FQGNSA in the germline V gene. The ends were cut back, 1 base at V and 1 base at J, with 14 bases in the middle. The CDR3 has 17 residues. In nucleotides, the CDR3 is TGTGCCAGCAGCTTAGTAGGAGGGACCCAGAGCAATCAGCCCCAGCATTTT. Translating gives CASSLVGGTQSNQPQHF.

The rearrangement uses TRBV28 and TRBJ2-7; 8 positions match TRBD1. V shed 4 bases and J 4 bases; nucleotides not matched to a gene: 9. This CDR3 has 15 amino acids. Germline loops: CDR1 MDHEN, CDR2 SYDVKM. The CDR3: CASSSPGTGHYEQYF. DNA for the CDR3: TGTGCCAGCAGTTCCCCCGGGACAGGACATTACGAGCAGTACTTC.

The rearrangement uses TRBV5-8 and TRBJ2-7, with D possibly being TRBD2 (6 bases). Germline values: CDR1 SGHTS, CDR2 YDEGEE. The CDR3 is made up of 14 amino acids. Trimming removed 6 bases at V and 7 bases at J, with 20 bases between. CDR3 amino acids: CASTLRGTYNEQYF. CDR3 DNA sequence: TGTGCCAGCACCCTACGGGGGACCTACAATGAGCAGTACTTC. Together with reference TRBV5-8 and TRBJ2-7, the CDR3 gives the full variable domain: EAGVTQSPTHLIKTRGQQATLRCSPISGHTSVYWYQQALGLGLQFLLWYDEGEERNRGNFPPRFSGRQFPNYSSELNVNALELEDSALYLCASTLRGTYNEQYFGPGTRLTVT.

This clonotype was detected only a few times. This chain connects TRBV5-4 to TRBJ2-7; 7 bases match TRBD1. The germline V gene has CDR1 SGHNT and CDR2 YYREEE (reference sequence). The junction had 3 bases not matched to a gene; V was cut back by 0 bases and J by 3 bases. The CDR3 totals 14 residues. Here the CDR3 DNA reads TGTGCCAGCAGCTTGGAGGGACAGTTCTACGAGCAGTACTTC. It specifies CASSLEGQFYEQYF.

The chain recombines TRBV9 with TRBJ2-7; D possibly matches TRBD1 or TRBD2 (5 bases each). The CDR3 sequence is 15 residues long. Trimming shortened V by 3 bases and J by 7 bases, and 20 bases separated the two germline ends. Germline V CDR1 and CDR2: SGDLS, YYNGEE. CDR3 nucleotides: TGTGCCAGCAGCGCGGGCAGGGCTGCGGGCAATGAGCAGTACTTC. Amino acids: CASSAGRAAGNEQYF.

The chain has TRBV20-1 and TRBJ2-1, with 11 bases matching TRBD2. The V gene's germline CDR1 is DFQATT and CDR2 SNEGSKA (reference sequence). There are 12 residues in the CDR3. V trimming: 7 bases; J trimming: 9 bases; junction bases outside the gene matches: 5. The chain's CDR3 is CSGLAGNSEQFF. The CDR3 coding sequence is TGCAGTGGACTAGCGGGAAACAGTGAGCAGTTCTTC.

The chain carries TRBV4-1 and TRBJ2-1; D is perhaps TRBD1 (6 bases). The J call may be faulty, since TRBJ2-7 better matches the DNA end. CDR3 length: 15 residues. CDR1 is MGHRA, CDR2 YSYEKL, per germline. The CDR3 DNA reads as TGCGCCAGCAGCCACGGACAGCTCTCCTACAATGAGCAGTACTTC. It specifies CASSHGQLSYNEQYF.

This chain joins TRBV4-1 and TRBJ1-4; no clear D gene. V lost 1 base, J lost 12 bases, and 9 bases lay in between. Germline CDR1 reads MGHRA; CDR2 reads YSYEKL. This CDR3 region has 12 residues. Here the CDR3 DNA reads TGCGCCAGCAGCCAAGGGGAGTGGGAACTGTTTTTT. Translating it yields CASSQGEWELFF.

This CDR3 reads CASSTGQGSTGELFF. The CDR3 coding sequence is TGTGCCAGCAGTACGGGACAGGGAAGCACCGGGGAGCTGTTTTTT. This chain connects TRBV6-1 to TRBJ2-2; 9 positions agree with TRBD1. The CDR3 consists of 15 residues. From germline, CDR1 is MNHNS and CDR2 SASEGT. V was clipped by 5 bases and J by 4 bases; unmatched bases: 5.

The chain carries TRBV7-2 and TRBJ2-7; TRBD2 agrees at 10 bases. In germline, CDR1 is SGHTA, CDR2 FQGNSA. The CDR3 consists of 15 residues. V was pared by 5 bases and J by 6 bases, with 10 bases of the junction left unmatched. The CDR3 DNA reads TGTGCCAGCAGCGCCGGGACTAGCGACCGCTCCGAGCAGTACTTC. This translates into CASSAGTSDRSEQYF. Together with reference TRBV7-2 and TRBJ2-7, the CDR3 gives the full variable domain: GAGVSQSPSNKVTEKGKDVELRCDPISGHTALYWYRQSLGQGLEFLIYFQGNSAPDKSGLPSDRFSAERTGGSVSTLTIQRTQQEDSAVYLCASSAGTSDRSEQYFGPGTRLTVT.

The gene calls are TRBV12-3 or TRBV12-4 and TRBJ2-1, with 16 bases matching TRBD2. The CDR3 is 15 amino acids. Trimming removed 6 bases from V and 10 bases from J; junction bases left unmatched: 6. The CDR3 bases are TGTGCCAGCAGCTCCGGGACTAGCGGGAGGGAAGAGCAGTTCTTC. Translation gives CASSSGTSGREEQFF.

The CDR3 region is CASSTLEGVAKNIQYF. In nucleotides, the CDR3 is TGTGCCAGCAGCACGCTAGAGGGGGTGGCCAAAAACATTCAGTACTTC. The chain is built from TRBV11-2 and TRBJ2-4, with D possibly TRBD1 on 6 matching bases. The germline CDR1 and CDR2 sequences are SGHAT and FQNNGV. The V end was cut by 5 bases, the J end by 1 base, with 15 bases between. The length of the CDR3 is 16 residues.

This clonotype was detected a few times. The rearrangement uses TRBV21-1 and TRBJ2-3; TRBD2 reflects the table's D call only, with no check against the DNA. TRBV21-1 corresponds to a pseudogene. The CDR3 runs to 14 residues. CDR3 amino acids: CASSPTSGNDTQYF. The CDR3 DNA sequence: TGTGCCAGCAGTCCAACTAGCGGAAACGATACGCAGTATTTT.

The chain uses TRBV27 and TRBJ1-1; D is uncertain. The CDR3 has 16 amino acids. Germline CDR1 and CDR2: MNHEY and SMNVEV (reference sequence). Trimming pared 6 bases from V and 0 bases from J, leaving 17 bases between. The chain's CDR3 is CASSFSQRIMNTEAFF. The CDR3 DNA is TGTGCCAGCAGCTTTTCTCAGAGAATCATGAACACTGAAGCTTTCTTT.

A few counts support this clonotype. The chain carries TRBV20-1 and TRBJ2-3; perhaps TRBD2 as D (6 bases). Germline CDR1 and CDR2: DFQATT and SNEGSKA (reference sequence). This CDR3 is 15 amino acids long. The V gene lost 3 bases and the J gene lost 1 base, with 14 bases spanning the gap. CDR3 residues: CSASLAPGGTDTQYF. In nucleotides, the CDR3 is TGCAGTGCTAGCCTCGCCCCGGGGGGCACAGATACGCAGTATTTT.

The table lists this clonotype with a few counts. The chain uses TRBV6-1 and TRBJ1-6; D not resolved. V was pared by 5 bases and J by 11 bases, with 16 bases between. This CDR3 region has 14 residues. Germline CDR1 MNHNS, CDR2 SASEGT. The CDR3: CASSTPTDRAPLHF. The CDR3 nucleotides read TGTGCCAGCAGTACACCGACCGATCGGGCACCCCTCCACTTT.

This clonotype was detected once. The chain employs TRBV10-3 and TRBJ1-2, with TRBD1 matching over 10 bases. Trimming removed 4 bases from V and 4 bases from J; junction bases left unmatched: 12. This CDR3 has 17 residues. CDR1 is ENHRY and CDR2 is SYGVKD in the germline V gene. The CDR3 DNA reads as TGTGCCATCAGTGGGTCCGGGACAGGGGTTGAGAGCTATGGCTACACCTTC. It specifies CAISGSGTGVESYGYTF.

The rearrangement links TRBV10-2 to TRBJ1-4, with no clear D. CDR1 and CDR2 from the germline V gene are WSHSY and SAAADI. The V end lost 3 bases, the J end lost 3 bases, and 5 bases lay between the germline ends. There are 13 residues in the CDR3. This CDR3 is CASSDGPNEKLFF. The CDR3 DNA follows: TGCGCCAGCAGTGACGGCCCTAATGAAAAACTGTTTTTT.

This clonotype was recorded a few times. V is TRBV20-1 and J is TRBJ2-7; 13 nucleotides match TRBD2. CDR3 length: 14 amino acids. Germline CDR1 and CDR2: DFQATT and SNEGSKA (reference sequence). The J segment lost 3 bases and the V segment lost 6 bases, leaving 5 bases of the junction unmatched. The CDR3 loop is CSAWTSGSVYEQYF. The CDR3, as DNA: TGCAGTGCCTGGACTAGCGGGAGTGTCTACGAGCAGTACTTC.

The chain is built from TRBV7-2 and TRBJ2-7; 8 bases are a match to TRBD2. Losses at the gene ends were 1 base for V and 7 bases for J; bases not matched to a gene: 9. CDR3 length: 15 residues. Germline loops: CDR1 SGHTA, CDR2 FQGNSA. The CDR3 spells CASSLGAGVINEQYF. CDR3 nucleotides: TGTGCCAGCAGCTTAGGAGCGGGAGTTATAAATGAGCAGTACTTC.

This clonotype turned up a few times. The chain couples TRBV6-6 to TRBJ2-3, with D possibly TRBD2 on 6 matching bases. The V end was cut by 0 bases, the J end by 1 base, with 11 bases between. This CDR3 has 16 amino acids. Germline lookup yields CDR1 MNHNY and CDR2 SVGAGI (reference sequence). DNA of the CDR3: TGTGCCAGCAGTTACTCGGGTGCTAGCGGCACAGATACGCAGTATTTT. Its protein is CASSYSGASGTDTQYF.

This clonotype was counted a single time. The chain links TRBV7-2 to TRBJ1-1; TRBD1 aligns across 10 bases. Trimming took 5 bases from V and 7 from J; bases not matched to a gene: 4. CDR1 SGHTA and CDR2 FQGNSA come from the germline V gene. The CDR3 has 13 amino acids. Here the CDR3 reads CASSATGGFEAFF. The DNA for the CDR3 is TGTGCCAGCAGCGCGACAGGGGGCTTTGAAGCTTTCTTT.

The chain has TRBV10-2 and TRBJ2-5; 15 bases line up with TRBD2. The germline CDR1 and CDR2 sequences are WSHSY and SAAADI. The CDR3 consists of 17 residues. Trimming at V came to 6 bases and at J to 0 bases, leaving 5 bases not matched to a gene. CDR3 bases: TGCGCCAGCAGAGGACTAGCGGGGGGGGCCTACCAAGAGACCCAGTACTTC. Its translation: CASRGLAGGAYQETQYF.

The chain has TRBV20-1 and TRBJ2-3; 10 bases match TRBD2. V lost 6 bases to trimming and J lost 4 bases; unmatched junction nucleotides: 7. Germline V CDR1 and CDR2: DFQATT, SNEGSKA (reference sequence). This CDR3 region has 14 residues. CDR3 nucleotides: TGCAGTGCCGGCCTGCTAGCGGGAGCAGATACGCAGTATTTT. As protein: CSAGLLAGADTQYF.

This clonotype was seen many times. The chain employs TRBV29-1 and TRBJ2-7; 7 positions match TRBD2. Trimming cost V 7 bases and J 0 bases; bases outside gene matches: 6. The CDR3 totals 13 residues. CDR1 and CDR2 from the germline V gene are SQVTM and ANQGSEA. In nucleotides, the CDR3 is TGCAGCGCCGCGGGAGATTTCTCCTACGAGCAGTACTTC. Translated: CSAAGDFSYEQYF.

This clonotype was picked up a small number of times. The CDR3 region has the DNA TGCAGTGCTCTCTCCTTCCGGACTAGCGGCACAGATACGCAGTATTTT. Protein product: CSALSFRTSGTDTQYF. The gene calls are TRBV20-1 and TRBJ2-3, with 9 nucleotides matching TRBD2. CDR1 and CDR2 (germline): DFQATT, SNEGSKA (reference sequence). V gave up 5 bases and J gave up 1 base; unmatched junction bases: 10. This CDR3 is built from 16 residues.

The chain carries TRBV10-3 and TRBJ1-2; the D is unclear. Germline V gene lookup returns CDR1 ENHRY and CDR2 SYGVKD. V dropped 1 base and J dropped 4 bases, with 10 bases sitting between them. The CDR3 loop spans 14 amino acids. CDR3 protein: CAISELEDTYGYTF. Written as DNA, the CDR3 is TGTGCCATCAGTGAGTTGGAGGATACCTATGGCTACACCTTC.

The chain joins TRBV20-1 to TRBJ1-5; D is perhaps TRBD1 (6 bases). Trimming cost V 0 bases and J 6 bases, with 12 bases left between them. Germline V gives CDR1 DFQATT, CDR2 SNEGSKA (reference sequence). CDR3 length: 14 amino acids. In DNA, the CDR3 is TGCAGTGCTAGAGATGGGGGGCAGACTCAGCCCCAGCATTTT. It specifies CSARDGGQTQPQHF.